The 10 T cell receptor beta chains reported below all come from one sample, sequenced in a study of sequential checkpoint blockade in melanoma (dated by TCRdb to between 2018 and 2021). The treatment or condition label, as the study defines it: randomized to nivolumab then ipilimumab (arm A) or the reverse (arm B). Library method: the immunoSEQ multiplex PCR assay. TCRdb provides this immuneACCESS table in a form limited to in-frame rearrangements. Some clones are lacking; in checked studies, under half of them reflect an unresolved V gene, and why the rest are absent is not known. The sample table lists 4,000 to 6,500 clones, about 29% of them with a count of one. About 22% of the sample is held by the ten biggest clonotypes. The source material was tumor tissue (inferred from file names), sampled from a patient given nivolumab and ipilimumab in sequence. The receptors come from a human donor with melanoma.

Judged by abundance, this clone is medium-sized (0.01 to 0.1%). This chain links TRBV9 with TRBJ1-2; 9 bases line up with TRBD1. The CDR3 length is 14 residues. After removal of 4 bases from V and 7 bases from J, the junction contained 8 bases not matched to a gene. Germline-derived CDR1 and CDR2 are SGDLS and YYNGEE. The CDR3 DNA reads as TGTGCCAGCAGCCACGGGACAGGGTATGGTGGCTACACCTTC. Encoded protein: CASSHGTGYGGYTF.

This clone was recorded a few times. A read error may account for a junction end that differs from germline. The chain combines TRBV11-3 with TRBJ2-3, with D tentatively TRBD1 or TRBD2 (6 bases each). Germline V CDR1 and CDR2: SGHNT, YENEEA. The CDR3 contains 17 residues. DNA for the CDR3: TGTGCTAGCAGCCCCGGGACCGGGGGCGCACGCCCGGATACGCAGTATTTT. Its protein product is CASSPGTGGARPDTQYF.

This clone was counted only a few times. The V gene is TRBV11-3, the J gene TRBJ2-5; no firm D call. Germline assignment: CDR1 SGHNT and CDR2 YENEEA. V was trimmed by 4 bases and J by 1 base, leaving 10 bases between them. The CDR3 sequence is 14 residues long. The CDR3 sequence is CASSYRTGQETQYF. The CDR3 region has the DNA TGTGCCAGCAGCTACCGGACGGGCCAAGAGACCCAGTACTTC. Using reference TRBV11-3 and TRBJ2-5 for the parts outside the CDR3, the full variable domain is EAGVVQSPRYKIIEKKQPVAFWCNPISGHNTLYWYLQNLGQGPELLIRYENEEAVDDSQLPKDRFSAERLKGVDSTLKIQPAELGDSAVYLCASSYRTGQETQYFGPGTRLLVL.

V and J are TRBV30 and TRBJ1-2, with D unresolved. CDR3 length: 11 residues. Trimming cost V 2 bases and J 3 bases, with 4 bases left between them. Germline V lookup: CDR1 GTSNPN, CDR2 SVGIG (reference sequence). Written as DNA, the CDR3 is TGTGCCTGGAGTCTCTACTATGGCTACACCTTC. Protein product: CAWSLYYGYTF.

By share of the sample, this clone is medium-sized. The chain has TRBV9 and TRBJ2-3; TRBD2 matches 7 bases. The germline V gene has CDR1 SGDLS and CDR2 YYNGEE. The J segment lost 3 bases and the V segment lost 4 bases, leaving 11 bases of the junction unmatched. The CDR3 has 16 residues. The CDR3 coding sequence is TGTGCCAGCAGCATTGGACCCGGGGAGGGGACAGATACGCAGTATTTT. It is translated as CASSIGPGEGTDTQYF. Variable domain in full (rest from reference TRBV9 and TRBJ2-3): DSGVTQTPKHLITATGQRVTLRCSPRSGDLSVYWYQQSLDQGLQFLIQYYNGEERAKGNILERFSAQQFPDLHSELNLSSLELGDSALYFCASSIGPGEGTDTQYFGPGTRLTVL.

This clone is termed medium-sized. The chain recombines TRBV11-3 with TRBJ2-2, with D perhaps matching TRBD2 (5 bases). V was cut by 3 bases and J by 1 base, with 15 bases left in between. Germline CDR1 reads SGHNT; CDR2 reads YENEEA. This CDR3 contains 17 residues. CDR3 sequence reads: CASSFFVLGRNTGELFF. DNA of the CDR3: TGTGCCAGCAGCTTTTTTGTACTAGGACGGAACACCGGGGAGCTGTTTTTT.

V and J are TRBV12-5 and TRBJ1-2, with no clear D. V lost 3 bases to trimming and J lost 3 bases, with 11 bases between them. This CDR3 spans 14 amino acids. CDR1 LGHNT and CDR2 FRNRAP come from the germline V gene. The CDR3 bases are TGTGCTAGTGGTTTCGCCGCGGGCCACTATGGCTACACCTTC. Translating it yields CASGFAAGHYGYTF.

This clone was recorded a few times. The rearrangement joins TRBV9 to TRBJ1-2; D is unclear. This CDR3 spans 14 amino acids. Trimming took 5 bases from V and 0 from J, leaving 11 bases between them. CDR1 and CDR2 (germline): SGDLS, YYNGEE. CDR3 coding DNA: TGTGCCAGCAGTGAACTGGCGGCTAACTATGGCTACACCTTC. Its protein product is CASSELAANYGYTF.

This sequence joins TRBV11-3 and TRBJ2-7, with 8 bases aligning to TRBD1. The CDR3 runs 14 residues. The germline gives CDR1 SGHNT, CDR2 YENEEA. J was trimmed by 3 bases and V by 5 bases; bases with no gene match: 6. The CDR3 spells CASSPTGVGYEQYF. In DNA, the CDR3 is TGTGCCAGCAGCCCGACAGGGGTCGGCTACGAGCAGTACTTC.

This clone was observed a handful of times. The V call is TRBV1, the J call TRBJ2-1; TRBD2, as called in the table, went unchecked against the DNA. TRBV1 is designated a pseudogene. The CDR3 covers 19 residues. The DNA of the CDR3 is TGCACCAGCAGCCCACCTAACCTCCCGAACTCCTCCTCCTACAATGAGCAGTTCTTC. It codes for CTSSPPNLPNSSSYNEQFF.